This T cell receptor beta chain was observed in a study of T cells in tuberculosis. The CDR3 is 15 residues long. V shed 2 bases and J shed 4 bases, with 15 bases lying between them. Germline loops: CDR1 MGHRA, CDR2 YSYEKL. Sorting used thawed, overnight-rested PBMC stained with anti-CD3, a viability dye and GMM-loaded CD1B tetramer. The lipid loaded on the CD1B tetramers was C32 glucose monomycolate from Rhodococcus equi. TCR-alpha and TCR-beta chains were sequenced unpaired. Only in-frame clones appear in the TCRdb table, and some are missing; sequencing was by immunoSEQ multiplex PCR. Of approximately 57,000 clones in the sample, approximately 85% were seen once.

The receptor was isolated from an adult woman with latent tuberculosis. The sample taken for sequencing was CD1b-GMM tetramer-negative cells sorted from PBMCs. The chain uses TRBV4-1 and TRBJ2-7; TRBD2 is a possible D gene (5 bases). The CDR3 nucleotides read TGCGCCAGCAGCCAAAGTATCGGGGAGTTGTACGAGCAGTACTTC. It translates to CASSQSIGELYEQYF.